Listed below are T cell receptor beta chains from one sample, sequenced in a study of OX40 agonist ivuxolimab in advanced cancers. Assay: immunoSEQ multiplex PCR; the TCRdb copy retains only in-frame clones and omits some. The repertoire consists of 25,000 to 35,000 clones, with approximately 89% occurring once and the leading ten covering roughly a tenth. The sequences come from CD4+ or CD8+ T cells sorted from blood, collected in a trial of the OX40 agonist ivuxolimab. Receptors were obtained from an adult with an advanced solid tumor such as melanoma, head and neck, liver or kidney cancer. The CDR3 runs from the conserved cysteine through the conserved F or W. Fields, in order: D gene, clone size, V gene, J gene, CDR3 DNA, CDR3 protein. D genes are given only for firm matches. The size of a clone is reported for some rows only, either as once, few or many, or as a class for expanded clones.

D: .
size: .
V: TRBV27
J: TRBJ2-3
DNA: TGTGCCAGCAGTTCACTAATAGGGCGTTTAGATACGCAGTATTTT
CDR3: CASSSLIGRLDTQYF

D: .
size: once
V: TRBV5-4
J: TRBJ2-1
DNA: TGTGCCAGCGGTTCCGGGACCATAACAATAGGGTACAATGAGCAGTTCTTC
CDR3: CASGSGTITIGYNEQFF

D: TRBD2
size: .
V: TRBV28
J: TRBJ2-5
DNA: TGTGCCAGCAGTCCTCAAAGCGGGATAAGCGAGACCCAGTACTTC
CDR3: CASSPQSGISETQYF

D: .
size: .
V: TRBV20-1
J: TRBJ1-5
DNA: TGCAGTGCTAGGGGTCCCCAGCCCCAGCATTTT
CDR3: CSARGPQPQHF

D: .
size: .
V: TRBV15
J: TRBJ1-2
DNA: TGTGCCACCAGCAGAGTGGGGGGTGCCGATGGCTACACCTTC
CDR3: CATSRVGGADGYTF

D: .
size: once
V: TRBV21-1
J: TRBJ2-3
DNA: TGTGCCAGCAGCAAAGGGCACGCCCGACCTAGCACAGATACGCAGTATTTT
CDR3: CASSKGHARPSTDTQYF

D: .
size: .
V: TRBV10-2
J: TRBJ1-6
DNA: TGCGCCAGCAGTGACTTAAGGATCTCCTATAATTCACCCCTCCACTTT
CDR3: CASSDLRISYNSPLHF

D: .
size: .
V: TRBV5-1
J: TRBJ2-7
DNA: TGCGCCAGCAAGCCAGACAGGTTAAACGAGCAGTACTTC
CDR3: CASKPDRLNEQYF

D: TRBD2
size: once
V: TRBV5-6
J: TRBJ2-1
DNA: TGTGCCAGCGATCCCGGTCTAGCGGGAGGGCCAAATGAGCAGTTCTTC
CDR3: CASDPGLAGGPNEQFF

D: TRBD2
size: .
V: TRBV27
J: TRBJ2-1
DNA: TGTGCCAGCAGTCCCCTAGCGGGGGGGGCCTACAATGAGCAGTTCTTC
CDR3: CASSPLAGGAYNEQFF

D: TRBD1
size: .
V: TRBV13
J: TRBJ2-3
DNA: TGTGCCAGCAGCTACCAGACAGGGGACACAGATACGCAGTATTTT
CDR3: CASSYQTGDTDTQYF

D: .
size: .
V: TRBV13
J: TRBJ1-3
DNA: TGTGCCAGCAGCTCAGGCCGGGGACCAAACACCATATATTTT
CDR3: CASSSGRGPNTIYF

D: .
size: few
V: TRBV6-1
J: TRBJ1-2
DNA: TGTGCCAGCAGTGTTCAGTTTAATCGGGGCACCTATGGCTACACCTTC
CDR3: CASSVQFNRGTYGYTF

D: TRBD1
size: .
V: TRBV29-1
J: TRBJ2-1
DNA: TGCAGCGTTGAAGGGACAGGTTCTACAAACAATGAGCAGTTCTTC
CDR3: CSVEGTGSTNNEQFF

D: .
size: .
V: TRBV27
J: TRBJ2-7
DNA: TGTGCCAGCAGCATACAAAACGGACTGGGGGAGCAGTACTTC
CDR3: CASSIQNGLGEQYF

D: .
size: .
V: TRBV30
J: TRBJ1-1
DNA: TGTGCCTGGAGTCCACCGCTCGGTCGGACAGTGAACACTGAAGCTTTCTTT
CDR3: CAWSPPLGRTVNTEAFF

D: TRBD2
size: .
V: TRBV7-3
J: TRBJ2-1
DNA: TGTGCCAGCAGCTTAGCGGGGGGCTACGGCAATGAGCAGTTCTTC
CDR3: CASSLAGGYGNEQFF

D: TRBD2
size: .
V: TRBV6-5
J: TRBJ2-1
DNA: TGTGCCAGCAGTTATTCGCGGGGGATGTACAATGAGCAGTTCTTC
CDR3: CASSYSRGMYNEQFF

D: .
size: .
V: TRBV7-9
J: TRBJ1-5
DNA: TGTGCCAGCAGCTTAGCATCAGGGGTAAATCAGCCCCAGCATTTT
CDR3: CASSLASGVNQPQHF

D: TRBD1
size: .
V: TRBV30
J: TRBJ1-1
DNA: TGTGCCTTCAGACAGGGCGCTGAAGCTTTCTTT
CDR3: CAFRQGAEAFF

D: .
size: .
V: TRBV2
J: TRBJ2-2
DNA: TGTGCCAGCAGTAACAGGGAGGGCACCGGGGAGCTGTTTTTT
CDR3: CASSNREGTGELFF

D: .
size: .
V: TRBV4-3
J: TRBJ1-3
DNA: TGCGCCAGCAGCCAAGACCCCGGCGGGATGGGAAACACCATATATTTT
CDR3: CASSQDPGGMGNTIYF